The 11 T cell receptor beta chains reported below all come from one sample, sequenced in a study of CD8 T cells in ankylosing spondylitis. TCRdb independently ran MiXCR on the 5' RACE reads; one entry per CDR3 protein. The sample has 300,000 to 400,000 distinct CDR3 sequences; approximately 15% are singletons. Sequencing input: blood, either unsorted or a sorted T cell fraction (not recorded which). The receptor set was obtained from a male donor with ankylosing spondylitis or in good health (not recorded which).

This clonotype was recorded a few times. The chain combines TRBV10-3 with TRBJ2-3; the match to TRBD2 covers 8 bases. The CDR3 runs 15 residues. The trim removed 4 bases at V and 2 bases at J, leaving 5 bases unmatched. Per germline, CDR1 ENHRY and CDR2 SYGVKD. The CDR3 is CAISVGGGSTDTQYF. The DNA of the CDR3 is TGTGCCATCAGTGTCGGCGGGGGGTCCACAGATACGCAGTATTTT.

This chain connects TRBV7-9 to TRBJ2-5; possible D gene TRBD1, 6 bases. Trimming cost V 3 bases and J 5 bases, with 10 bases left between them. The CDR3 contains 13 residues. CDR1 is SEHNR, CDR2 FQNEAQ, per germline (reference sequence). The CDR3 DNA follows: TGTGCCAGCAGCTTTTCTACAGGGGAGACCCAGTACTTC. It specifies CASSFSTGETQYF.

CDR3 nucleotide sequence: TGCAGTGCTAGAAATACGGGGGGGCCAGATACGCAGTATTTT. Protein product: CSARNTGGPDTQYF. The chain carries TRBV20-1 and TRBJ2-3; 8 bases line up with TRBD2. Germline V gives CDR1 DFQATT, CDR2 SNEGSKA (reference sequence). The V gene end was trimmed by 2 bases and the J gene end by 4 bases; junction bases not matched to a gene: 5. This CDR3 comprises 14 residues.

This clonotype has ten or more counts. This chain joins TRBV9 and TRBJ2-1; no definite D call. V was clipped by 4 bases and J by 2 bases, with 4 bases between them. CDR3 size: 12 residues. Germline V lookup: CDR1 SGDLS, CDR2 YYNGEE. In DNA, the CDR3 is TGTGCCAGCAGCCCTACCTACAATGAGCAGTTCTTC. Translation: CASSPTYNEQFF.

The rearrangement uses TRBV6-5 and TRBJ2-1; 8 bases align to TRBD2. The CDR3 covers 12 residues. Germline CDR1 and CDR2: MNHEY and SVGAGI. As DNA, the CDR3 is TGTACAGCGGGAGCGGGATACAATGAGCAGTTCTTC. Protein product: CTAGAGYNEQFF.

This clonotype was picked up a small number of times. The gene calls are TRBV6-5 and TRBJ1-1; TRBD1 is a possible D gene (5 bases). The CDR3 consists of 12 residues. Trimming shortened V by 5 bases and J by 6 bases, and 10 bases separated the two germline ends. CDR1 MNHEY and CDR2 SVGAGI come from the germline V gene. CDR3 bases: TGTGCCAGCAGTCGGGGGGACGCTGAAGCTTTCTTT. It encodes CASSRGDAEAFF.

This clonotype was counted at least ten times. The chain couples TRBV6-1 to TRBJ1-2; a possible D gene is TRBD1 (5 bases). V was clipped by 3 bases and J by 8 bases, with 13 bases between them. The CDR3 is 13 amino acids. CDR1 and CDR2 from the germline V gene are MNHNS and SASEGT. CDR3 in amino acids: CASSDVPGAGYTF. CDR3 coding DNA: TGTGCCAGCAGTGACGTTCCCGGGGCGGGCTACACCTTC.

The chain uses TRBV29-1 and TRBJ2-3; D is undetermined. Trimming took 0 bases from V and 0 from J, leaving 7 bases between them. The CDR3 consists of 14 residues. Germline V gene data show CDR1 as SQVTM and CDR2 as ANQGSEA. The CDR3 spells CSVEDPGSTDTQYF. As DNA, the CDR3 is TGCAGCGTTGAAGATCCCGGGAGCACAGATACGCAGTATTTT.

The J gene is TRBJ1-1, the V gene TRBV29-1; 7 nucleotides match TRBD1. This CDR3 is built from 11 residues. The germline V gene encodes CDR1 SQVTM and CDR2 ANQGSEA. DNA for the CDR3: TGCACTGCAGGGGGGGCAGGAGAAGCTTTCTTT. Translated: CTAGGAGEAFF.

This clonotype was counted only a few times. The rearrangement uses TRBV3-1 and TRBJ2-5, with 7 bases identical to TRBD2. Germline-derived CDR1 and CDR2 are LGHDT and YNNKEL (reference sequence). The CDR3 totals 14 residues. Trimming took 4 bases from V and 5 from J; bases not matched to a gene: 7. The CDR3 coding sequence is TGTGCCAGCAGCCCCAGACTAGCCCGGGAGACCCAGTACTTC. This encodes CASSPRLARETQYF.

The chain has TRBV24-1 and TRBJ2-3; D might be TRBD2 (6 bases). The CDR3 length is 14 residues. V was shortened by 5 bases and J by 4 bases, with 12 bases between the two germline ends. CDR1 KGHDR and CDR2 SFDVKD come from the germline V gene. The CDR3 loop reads CATSAGGSADTQYF. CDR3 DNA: TGTGCCACCAGTGCCGGGGGAAGCGCAGATACGCAGTATTTT.